The clone carrying this T cell receptor beta chain turned up a few times. Per the authors' pipeline: Reference gene primer amplification in the assay estimated nucleated cell counts. The assay was immunoSEQ multiplex PCR, and TCRdb's table has in-frame clones only and misses some. That table gives V, J and clone size, and the DNA gave D and trimming. The sample holds 110,000 or so clones, 75% to 90% seen once. The data belong to a study of blood T cell repertoires in COVID-19. Overall study context: Samples taken during acute and convalescent COVID-19 were collected in the United States, Italy and Spain. T cells, B-cell-depleted T cells, or PBMCs provided the cDNA or gDNA that served as material.

This receptor was identified in a human donor in a cohort sampled during active COVID-19. The sample taken for sequencing was peripheral blood.

The CDR3: CARGQGLCYTF. The CDR3 nucleotides read TGTGCCAGGGGACAGGGGCTCTGCTACACCTTC. The chain uses TRBV7-3 and TRBJ1-2, with 10 positions matching TRBD1. The germline CDR1 and CDR2 sequences are SGHTA and FQGTGA. CDR3 length: 11 amino acids. The V and J ends lost 9 bases and 9 bases, in that order; junction bases with no gene match: 4.